These 24 T cell receptor delta chains were sequenced from one sample in a study of gammadelta T cells in human blood. TCRdb redid clone calling on the RT-PCR reads using CATT. Altogether 300 or so delta-chain clones are present, around 3% being singletons, with the ten largest covering 64%. The sample consisted of non-Vgamma9Vdelta2 gamma-delta T cells from adult blood. These TCRs come from a human donor.

In this sample, this clone turned up a few times. The likely explanation is a read error, given a far larger clone one base away. Other DNA sequences in this specimen translate into the identical CDR3. The chain couples TRDV1 to TRDJ1; 9 bases fit TRDD3. V dropped 1 base and J dropped 2; count of bases not matched to a gene: 17. This CDR3 spans 20 amino acids. Germline V gene sequence: CDR1 TSWWSYY, CDR2 QGS. CDR3 sequence (DNA): TGTGCTCTTGGGGAACAGGGGATCTGGTACTGGGGGAGAATTACCGATAAACTCATCTTT. Protein sequence: CALGEQGIWYWGRITDKLIF.

With respect to this clone: TCRdb's listed protein matches a much larger clone and diverges from this DNA's translation at residue 8, likely through a read error; the protein shown comes from the DNA. The chain carries TRDV2 and TRDJ1; 8 positions match TRDD3. Trimming at V came to 0 bases and at J to 0 bases, leaving 11 bases not matched to a gene. CDR1 and CDR2 from the germline V gene are GEAIGNYY and EKD. This CDR3 is built from 18 residues. The CDR3 spells CACDTAGPGGKYTDKLIF. The DNA for the CDR3 is TGTGCCTGTGACACCGCGGGTCCTGGGGGAAAGTACACCGATAAACTCATCTTT.

This clone appeared a few times. This is likely an artifact of a read error, given a far larger clone one base away. This CDR3 is also generated by other DNA sequences in the sample. This chain joins TRDV1 and TRDJ1, with 11 bases identical to TRDD3. The length of the CDR3 is 22 residues. Germline CDR1 reads TSWWSYY; CDR2 reads QGS. CDR3 protein: CALGERPSYWYWGIAYTDKLIF. The CDR3, as DNA: TGTGCTCTTGGAGAACGGCCTTCCTACTGGTACTGGGGGATAGCCTACACCGATAAACTCATCTTT.

This clone turned up a few times. The protein in TCRdb stems from a much larger clone and differs at residue 12 from this DNA's translation, likely a read error; here the protein is translated from the DNA. V is TRDV1 and J is TRDJ1; TRDD2 might be the D (9 bases). Germline CDR1 and CDR2: TSWWSYY and QGS. The CDR3 is 22 amino acids. The V end was cut by 1 base, the J end by 0 bases, with 30 bases between. CDR3 sequence: CALGERPSYWYRGIAYTDKLIF. The CDR3 DNA reads as TGTGCTCTTGGGGAACGGCCTTCCTACTGGTACAGGGGGATAGCCTACACCGATAAACTCATCTTT.

This clone has just a few counts. TCRdb's listed protein matches a much larger clone and diverges from this DNA's translation at residue 10, likely through a read error; the protein shown comes from the DNA. The rearrangement joins TRAV38-2/DV8 to TRDJ1; D possibly uses TRDD2 or TRDD3 (7 bases each). Trimming pared 0 bases from V and 10 bases from J, leaving 34 bases between. CDR1 and CDR2 (germline): TSESDYY, QEAYKQQN. CDR3 length: 20 residues. The CDR3 DNA is TGTGCTTATAGGAGCGCGGTTGCCTACGCCTTCCTGGGGGGCCCCTGTGGACTCATCTTT. Translating gives CAYRSAVAYAFLGGPCGLIF.

The V call is TRDV2, the J call TRDJ1, with 10 bases lining up with TRDD3. No J gene was available from TCRdb, and it was assigned here by a germline match of the DNA. Germline trimming cut 4 bases from V and 3 bases from J; bases unmatched to any gene: 7. This CDR3 region has 15 residues. CDR1 GEAIGNYY and CDR2 EKD come from the germline V gene. In nucleotides, the CDR3 is TGTGCCTGTGATCGCCTGGGGGATAGGTCCGATAAACTCATCTTT. This translates into CACDRLGDRSDKLIF.

Points on this clone: The protein recorded in TCRdb matches a much larger clone and deviates from this DNA's translation at residue 9, suggesting a read error; the protein here is obtained by translating the DNA. The gene calls are TRDV1 and TRDJ1, with TRDD3 identical over 9 bases. Germline assignment: CDR1 TSWWSYY and CDR2 QGS. The CDR3 is 16 amino acids. V gave up 5 bases and J gave up 0 bases; unmatched junction bases: 7. The CDR3 bases are TGTGCTCTTGGGTTCGGGGGATACTTAGACACCGATAAACTCATCTTT. Its protein product is CALGFGGYLDTDKLIF.

By share of the sample, this clone is medium-sized (0.01 to 0.1%). A clone one base away is much larger, so this may be a read error. The sample contains more than one DNA sequence encoding this CDR3. V usage is TRDV1 and J usage is TRDJ1; 9 bases fit TRDD3. Germline V lookup: CDR1 TSWWSYY, CDR2 QGS. The CDR3 loop spans 16 amino acids. Here the CDR3 DNA reads TGTGCTCTTGGGTTCGGGGGATACTTTGACACTGATAAACTCATCTTT. Translated: CALGFGGYFDTDKLIF.

Details on this clone: This is likely an artifact of a read error, given a far larger clone one base away. Other DNA variants within this sample encode the same CDR3. The chain links TRDV1 to TRDJ1, with TRDD3 identical over 8 bases. Germline V gene sequence: CDR1 TSWWSYY, CDR2 QGS. The CDR3 extends over 18 amino acids. The V gene end was trimmed by 2 bases and the J gene end by 5 bases; junction bases not matched to a gene: 16. Written as DNA, the CDR3 is TGTGCTCTTGGGGAAGCCCTAGGAAACTGGGGGGTCACTGATAAACTCATCTTT. Residues: CALGEALGNWGVTDKLIF.

About this clone: This likely reflects a read error, since a far larger clone is one base away. The sample holds other DNA sequences that translate to the same CDR3. The chain uses TRDV1 and TRDJ1, with TRDD3 as a possible D gene (5 bases). Trimming left V 0 bases short and J 5 bases short, with 25 bases between. The V gene's germline CDR1 is TSWWSYY and CDR2 QGS. This CDR3 comprises 19 residues. The CDR3 sequence is CALGELGRDRLGVTDKLIF. The CDR3 nucleotides read TGTGCTCTTGGGGAACTCGGTCGGGACCGCCTTGGGGTCACTGATAAACTCATCTTT.

This clone was observed a handful of times. A read error likely explains this, since a far larger clone differs by one base. Other DNA sequences from this sample encode an identical CDR3 as well. The chain couples TRDV1 to TRDJ1; 13 bases agree with TRDD3. The CDR3 extends over 21 amino acids. Per germline, CDR1 TSWWSYY and CDR2 QGS. The CDR3 nucleotides are TGTGCTCTTGGGGAACTCTCCTTACTGGGGGATACGGGGAACTACACTGATAAACTCATCTTT. Its translation: CALGELSLLGDTGNYTDKLIF.

This clone is deemed large. Other nucleotide sequences from this sample produce the same CDR3. This rearrangement joins TRDV1 to TRDJ1; tentative D call: TRDD3 (6 bases). CDR3 size: 16 residues. The V gene lost 0 bases and the J gene lost 5 bases, with 16 bases spanning the gap. Germline CDR1 TSWWSYY, CDR2 QGS. CDR3 sequence: CALGELNGDGGDKLIF. Written as DNA, the CDR3 is TGTGCTCTTGGGGAACTCAACGGGGATGGAGGTGATAAACTCATCTTT.

Regarding this clone: This DNA's translation differs at residue 15 from TCRdb's protein, which comes from a much larger clone; a read error is likely, and the protein shown is translated from the DNA. The gene calls are TRDV1 and TRDJ1, with 11 bases aligning to TRDD3. Germline-derived CDR1 and CDR2 are TSWWSYY and QGS. The CDR3 consists of 22 residues. The V gene end was trimmed by 1 base and the J gene end by 0 bases; junction bases not matched to a gene: 19. CDR3 loop: CALGERPSYWYWGIVYTDKLIF. As DNA, the CDR3 is TGTGCTCTTGGGGAACGGCCTTCCTACTGGTACTGGGGGATAGTCTACACCGATAAACTCATCTTT.

This clone was seen a handful of times. A much larger clone differs from this one at a single base, so this may be a read error. The sample has other DNA sequences that encode this CDR3 too. This sequence joins TRDV1 and TRDJ1; TRDD3 might be the D (6 bases). The V gene's germline CDR1 is TSWWSYY and CDR2 QGS. Deletions cut 4 bases from V and 5 bases from J, with 32 bases between. This CDR3 has 20 amino acids. CDR3: CALGVLLRSWGRGGTDKLIF. As DNA, the CDR3 is TGTGCTCTTGGGGTGCTTCTCCGGAGCTGGGGAAGGGGGGGCACTGATAAACTCATCTTT.

Points on this clone: TCRdb's protein, taken from a much larger clone, differs from this DNA's translation at residue 3, likely owing to a read error; the protein displayed comes from the DNA. This chain links TRDV1 with TRDJ1, with TRDD3 identical over 9 bases. Germline CDR1 reads TSWWSYY; CDR2 reads QGS. The CDR3 totals 20 residues. The DNA for the CDR3 is TGTGCTCGTGGGGAACAGGGGATCTGGTACTGGGGGAGAATCACCGATAAACTCATCTTT. Its translation: CARGEQGIWYWGRITDKLIF.

With respect to this clone: A read error likely explains this, since a far larger clone differs by one base. Other DNA sequences in the sample encode the same CDR3. V is TRDV1 and J is TRDJ1; D unresolved. CDR1 is TSWWSYY and CDR2 is QGS in the germline V gene. Trimming removed 8 bases at V and 5 bases at J, with 24 bases between. The CDR3 runs 16 residues. The CDR3 loop reads CALTCSGQLLTDKLIF. In DNA form, the CDR3 reads TGTGCTCTTACCTGCTCGGGGCAATTATTAACTGATAAACTCATCTTT.

Worth noting for this clone: A far larger clone is just one base off, so this is likely a read error. The same CDR3 also results from other DNA sequences found in this sample. The J gene is TRDJ1, the V gene TRDV1; 11 bases match TRDD3. Germline loops: CDR1 TSWWSYY, CDR2 QGS. The CDR3 length is 24 residues. With V trimmed by 2 bases and J by 1 base, 27 bases remained unmatched. The CDR3 bases are TGTGCTCTTGGGGAAACTATACAAAAACTTACCGTAACTGGGGGATATCGGGCCACCGATAAACTCATCTTT. Translation: CALGETIQKLTVTGGYRATDKLIF.

There is no V gene call, and the J gene is TRDJ2; no check of the table's D call, TRDD3, against the DNA was made. This CDR3 is built from 28 residues. The CDR3 DNA is TGCAGTGGTATCAACGCAGAGTACATGGGGAAGGTTTTTCGTAATGATGCCTGTGGTAGTGCTTTGACAGCACAACTCTTCTTT. It encodes CSGINAEYMGKVFRNDACGSALTAQLFF.

This clone turned up a few times. TCRdb pairs this DNA with a much larger clone's protein that differs at residue 3, likely a read error; the protein shown was translated from the DNA. This sequence joins TRDV1 and TRDJ1; 9 bases align to TRDD3. From germline, CDR1 is TSWWSYY and CDR2 QGS. The CDR3 spans 20 residues. CDR3 DNA sequence: TGTGCTCATGGGGAACAGGGGATCTGGTACTGGGGGAGAATCACCGATAAACTCATCTTT. This codes for CAHGEQGIWYWGRITDKLIF.

Points on this clone: TCRdb has a much larger clone's protein, which differs at residues 11 and 20 from the translation of this DNA, likely because of a read error; what is shown is the protein translated from the DNA. V usage is TRDV1 and J usage is TRDJ1, with TRDD3 matching over 11 bases. CDR3 length equals 22 residues. The germline gives CDR1 TSWWSYY, CDR2 QGS. CDR3 residues: CALGERPSYWDWGIAYTDKRIF. The CDR3 DNA reads as TGTGCTCTTGGGGAACGGCCTTCCTACTGGGACTGGGGGATAGCCTACACCGATAAACGCATCTTT.

A note on this clone: TCRdb's entry gives the protein of a much larger clone, which mismatches this DNA's translation at residues 15 and 16, likely from a read error; the protein reported here is translated from the DNA. The rearrangement links TRDV1 to TRDJ1, with 11 nucleotides matching TRDD3. V was pared by 1 base and J by 0 bases, with 19 bases of the junction left unmatched. Per the germline V gene, CDR1 is TSWWSYY and CDR2 is QGS. The length of the CDR3 is 22 residues. In nucleotides, the CDR3 is TGTGCTCTTGGGGAACGGCCTTCCTACTGGTACTGGGGGATAGACGACACCGATAAACTCATCTTT. Protein sequence: CALGERPSYWYWGIDDTDKLIF.

By sample fraction, this clone is large. A much more abundant neighbour one base away suggests this may be a read error. Other DNA sequences in the same sample also yield this CDR3. This chain joins TRDV1 and TRDJ1, with 9 positions matching TRDD3. The CDR3 totals 20 residues. Germline loops: CDR1 TSWWSYY, CDR2 QGS. V shed 1 base and J 5 bases; nucleotides not matched to a gene: 20. CDR3 DNA: TGTGCTCTTGGGGAACAGGGGATCTGGTACTGGGGGAGAATCACTGATAAACTCATCTTT. Translating gives CALGEQGIWYWGRITDKLIF.

This clone is medium-sized. This may be a read error: a much more frequent sequence differs by one nucleotide. Other nucleotide sequences from this sample produce the same CDR3. This sequence joins TRAV36/DV7 and TRDJ1; TRDD3 is a possible D gene (5 bases). The CDR3 runs 15 residues. The germline V gene has CDR1 VTNFRS and CDR2 LTSSGIE (reference sequence). V was cut by 4 bases and J by 5 bases, with 21 bases left in between. The CDR3 region is CAVRPCVPRDDKLIF. DNA for the CDR3: TGTGCTGTGAGGCCCTGTGTCCCCCGGGATGATAAACTCATCTTT.

Comments on this clone: The TCRdb protein, from a much larger clone, departs from this DNA's translation at residue 16, likely by read error; the protein shown derives from the DNA. The chain is built from TRDV1 and TRDJ1, with TRDD3 matching over 11 bases. Germline V lookup: CDR1 TSWWSYY, CDR2 QGS. Unmatched junction bases numbered 19, after V lost 1 base and J lost 0 bases. The CDR3 length is 22 residues. CDR3 loop: CALGERPSYWYWGIADTDKLIF. In DNA, the CDR3 is TGTGCTCTTGGGGAACGGCCTTCCTACTGGTACTGGGGGATAGCCGACACCGATAAACTCATCTTT.